Presented here are 11 T cell receptor beta chains from one specimen sequenced in a study of regulatory T cells in long-lasting Graves disease. The TCR beta library used iRepertoire HTBI primers with Arm-PCR amplification of CDR3. A single record per CDR3 protein comes from TCRdb applying MiXCR to the multiplex PCR reads. The sample lists over 400,000 distinct CDR3 sequences, 11% to 15% occurring once. Time point indicated: newly diagnosed GD, antithyroid drugs for less than 3 months. The TCR library was made from RNA that had been extracted from PBMCs in TRIzol. These data also formed part of another study, on T cells in Graves' hyperthyroidism and ophthalmopathy.

The sample here was peripheral blood mononuclear cells (PBMCs), taken at new diagnosis, from a patient treated with antithyroid drugs. Receptors were obtained from a woman aged 50 to 65 with Graves disease.

This clonotype showed up many times. This chain uses TRBV12-3 or TRBV12-4 with TRBJ1-1, with TRBD1 identical over 8 bases. J lost 0 bases, V lost 8 bases, and 5 bases had no gene match. The CDR3 is 14 residues long. CDR3 region: CASSRTGMNTEAFF. CDR3 DNA: TGTGCCAGCTCAAGGACAGGGATGAACACTGAAGCTTTCTTT.

The sample holds a few counts of this clonotype. The chain combines TRBV6-5 with TRBJ2-1; TRBD1 matches at 7 bases. V lost 0 bases to trimming and J lost 8 bases; unmatched junction nucleotides: 10. This CDR3 has 16 residues. Germline CDR1 reads MNHEY; CDR2 reads SVGAGI. This chain's CDR3 is CASSYSWTGLTYEQFF. Here the CDR3 DNA reads TGTGCCAGCAGTTACTCGTGGACAGGATTGACCTATGAGCAGTTCTTC.

This clonotype was detected ten times or more. The chain recombines TRBV28 with TRBJ2-7, with D perhaps TRBD1 or TRBD2 (5 bases each). Trimming shortened V by 7 bases and J by 1 base, and 17 bases separated the two germline ends. The CDR3 runs 15 residues. CDR1 and CDR2 (germline): MDHEN, SYDVKM. CDR3 in amino acids: CASNPPRGGSYEQYF. CDR3 bases: TGTGCCAGCAATCCGCCCCGTGGGGGTTCCTACGAGCAGTACTTC.

This clonotype was detected many times. The chain has TRBV5-1 and TRBJ2-5; the D gene is possibly TRBD2 (6 bases). The CDR3 runs 17 residues. Germline V gives CDR1 SGHRS, CDR2 YFSETQ. The V end lost 0 bases, the J end lost 0 bases, and 15 bases lay between the germline ends. The CDR3, as DNA: TGCGCCAGCAGCTTGGCCCCCAAGGGGAGGAACCAAGAGACCCAGTACTTC. It is translated as CASSLAPKGRNQETQYF.

The J gene is TRBJ1-2, the V gene TRBV28; 7 bases are shared with TRBD1. Trimming cost V 7 bases and J 4 bases; bases outside gene matches: 12. The germline V gene encodes CDR1 MDHEN and CDR2 SYDVKM. The CDR3 has 15 residues. The chain's CDR3 is CASTLVAGGSYGYTF. The CDR3 DNA is TGTGCCAGCACCTTGGTTGCAGGGGGTAGCTATGGCTACACCTTC.

The table lists this clonotype with a few counts. V usage is TRBV20-1 and J usage is TRBJ2-5, with 7 bases fitting TRBD2. Germline V CDR1 and CDR2: DFQATT, SNEGSKA (reference sequence). V shed 4 bases and J 0 bases; nucleotides not matched to a gene: 11. This CDR3 region has 16 residues. The CDR3 DNA reads TGCAGTGCTAAGGTCCGCCGGGAGGCTAACCAAGAGACCCAGTACTTC. Protein product: CSAKVRREANQETQYF.

This clonotype appeared many times. V gene TRBV6-2 or TRBV6-3 combines with J gene TRBJ2-1, with unresolved D. The CDR3 consists of 13 residues. Looked up from germline, CDR1 is MNHEY and CDR2 is SVGEGT. Trimming took 5 bases from V and 9 from J, leaving 14 bases between them. This CDR3 is CASSESGPREQFF. CDR3 nucleotide sequence: TGTGCCAGCAGTGAAAGTGGGCCCCGTGAGCAGTTCTTC.

This rearrangement joins TRBV7-2 to TRBJ2-7; 7 bases fit TRBD2. Germline V lookup: CDR1 SGHTA, CDR2 FQGNSA. CDR3 length: 15 amino acids. The trim removed 0 bases at V and 3 bases at J, leaving 5 bases unmatched. The CDR3 loop is CASSLATSDGYEQYF. In nucleotides, the CDR3 is TGTGCCAGCAGCTTAGCCACTAGCGACGGCTACGAGCAGTACTTC.

The chain recombines TRBV6-2 or TRBV6-3 with TRBJ2-7, with a weak D call TRBD2 (6 bases). CDR3 length: 13 amino acids. V was shortened by 5 bases and J by 2 bases, with 10 bases between the two germline ends. CDR1 is MNHEY and CDR2 is SVGEGT in the germline V gene. In nucleotides, the CDR3 is TGTGCCAGCAGTGCTAGCGTGACCTACGAGCAGTACTTC. This codes for CASSASVTYEQYF.

This clonotype was counted many times. This chain links TRBV28 with TRBJ1-1; 8 nucleotides agree with TRBD1. The V gene end was trimmed by 8 bases and the J gene end by 0 bases; junction bases not matched to a gene: 11. CDR3 length: 16 residues. The germline CDR1 and CDR2 sequences are MDHEN and SYDVKM. The CDR3 nucleotides read TGTGCCAGCCCCCCGGGGCAGGGGGCGTTGAACACTGAAGCTTTCTTT. Translated, it gives CASPPGQGALNTEAFF. The full variable domain, in which reference TRBV28 and TRBJ1-1 provide the parts outside the CDR3, is DVKVTQSSRYLVKRTGEKVFLECVQDMDHENMFWYRQDPGLGLRLIYFSYDVKMKEKGDIPEGYSVSREKKERFSLILESASTNQTSMYLCASPPGQGALNTEAFFGQGTRLTVV.

This clonotype was detected only a few times. This chain links TRBV20-1 with TRBJ1-6; maybe TRBD1 (6 bases). This CDR3 region has 16 residues. The V and J ends lost 5 bases and 7 bases respectively, with 21 bases between them. Germline V gives CDR1 DFQATT, CDR2 SNEGSKA (reference sequence). CDR3 DNA: TGCAGTGCTGGAAGGGGGGGGGGGGGCATGAATTCACCCCTCCACTTT. Translation gives CSAGRGGGGMNSPLHF.